The next 31 T cell receptor beta chains were all read from a single sample in a study of cytomegalovirus exposure and HLA in healthy donors. The study ran its PCR with 60 Vbeta and 13 Jbeta primers. Sequencing used immunoSEQ multiplex PCR; TCRdb keeps in-frame clones, though not all of them. The table includes fewer than 200,000 clones, 80% detected once. The sample taken for sequencing was PBMCs. The receptors were sampled from a woman between 45 and 60 years old in good health and CMV-seropositive.

The genes are TRBV30 and TRBJ1-2; D unclear. The germline CDR1 and CDR2 sequences are GTSNPN and SVGIG (reference sequence). The germline V and J ends were trimmed by 0 bases and 0 bases, with 8 bases remaining between them. This CDR3 comprises 14 residues. The chain's CDR3 is CAWSVGTPNYGYTF. The CDR3 bases are TGTGCCTGGAGTGTGGGCACGCCTAACTATGGCTACACCTTC.

The chain joins TRBV28 to TRBJ2-5, with D perhaps TRBD2 (5 bases). The germline CDR1 and CDR2 sequences are MDHEN and SYDVKM. V was pared by 8 bases and J by 2 bases, with 15 bases between. This CDR3 is built from 14 residues. The CDR3 DNA follows: TGTGCCAGCGACCGGGGTGGAGCGCAAGAGACCCAGTACTTC. Encoded protein: CASDRGGAQETQYF.

This clone was counted once. J is TRBJ2-2 and V is TRBV11-3; D remains ambiguous. Germline CDR1 reads SGHNT; CDR2 reads YENEEA. The CDR3 extends over 14 amino acids. The V and J ends lost 0 bases and 4 bases respectively, with 6 bases between them. The CDR3 nucleotides are TGTGCCAGCAGCTTAGATAGCCGCACCGGGGAGCTGTTTTTT. Amino acid sequence: CASSLDSRTGELFF.

CDR3 residues: CASSPGQGLNSPLHF. In nucleotides, the CDR3 is TGTGCCAGCAGCCCTGGACAAGGTCTAAATTCACCCCTCCACTTT. The chain joins TRBV7-3 to TRBJ1-6, with a tentative D call TRBD1 (5 bases). The length of the CDR3 is 15 residues. Germline lookup yields CDR1 SGHTA and CDR2 FQGTGA. Trimming pared 5 bases from V and 7 bases from J, leaving 15 bases between. Full variable domain (rest looked up from reference TRBV7-3 and TRBJ1-6): GAGVSQTPSNKVTEKGKYVELRCDPISGHTALYWYRQSLGQGPEFLIYFQGTGAADDSGLPNDRFFAVRPEGSVSTLKIQRTERGDSAVYLCASSPGQGLNSPLHFGNGTRLTVT.

This sequence joins TRBV14 and TRBJ2-3; TRBD2 matches 14 bases. The CDR3 is 17 amino acids. J gave up 2 bases and V 5 bases, and 6 bases lay outside the gene matches. In germline, CDR1 is SGHDN, CDR2 FVKESK. CDR3 nucleotide sequence: TGTGCCAGCAGCTCTTGGACTAGCGGGGGGCACACAGATACGCAGTATTTT. The encoded protein is CASSSWTSGGHTDTQYF.

The V and J genes are TRBV5-1 and TRBJ2-1; D is possibly TRBD1 (6 bases). The germline V gene has CDR1 SGHRS and CDR2 YFSETQ. The CDR3 extends over 14 amino acids. With 0 bases removed from V and 5 bases from J, the gap between germline ends came to 9 bases. Here the CDR3 DNA reads TGCGCCAGCAGCTTGGGACAGGAGAACAATGAGCAGTTCTTC. Protein: CASSLGQENNEQFF.

The chain's CDR3 is CASSLGWSDEKLFF. The CDR3 region has the DNA TGTGCCAGCAGCTTGGGGTGGAGTGATGAAAAACTGTTTTTT. The chain is built from TRBV5-8 and TRBJ1-4, with D uncertain. This CDR3 has 14 amino acids. Trimming cost V 0 bases and J 6 bases, with 9 bases left between them. CDR1 is SGHTS and CDR2 is YDEGEE in the germline V gene. The full variable domain, with the rest looked up from reference TRBV5-8 and TRBJ1-4, is EAGVTQSPTHLIKTRGQQATLRCSPISGHTSVYWYQQALGLGLQFLLWYDEGEERNRGNFPPRFSGRQFPNYSSELNVNALELEDSALYLCASSLGWSDEKLFFGSGTQLSVL.

CDR3 in DNA: TGTGCCAGCAGTAGGGCGGGGGGCCCCACAGATACGCAGTATTTT. It specifies CASSRAGGPTDTQYF. The chain recombines TRBV27 with TRBJ2-3; 8 positions match TRBD2. Germline CDR1 reads MNHEY; CDR2 reads SMNVEV (reference sequence). With 5 bases clipped from V and 2 bases from J, the junction kept 6 bases outside the gene matches. The CDR3 covers 15 residues.

This rearrangement joins TRBV7-3 to TRBJ2-1; tentative D call: TRBD2 (6 bases). This CDR3 has 13 amino acids. The germline CDR1 and CDR2 sequences are SGHTA and FQGTGA. V was pared by 5 bases and J by 9 bases, with 14 bases between. The chain's CDR3 is CASSLTSLSEQFF. CDR3 nucleotide sequence: TGTGCCAGCAGCCTGACTAGTTTATCTGAGCAGTTCTTC.

The chain carries TRBV6-5 and TRBJ2-7, with 7 bases that match TRBD2. Germline-derived CDR1 and CDR2 are MNHEY and SVGAGI. V dropped 6 bases and J dropped 3; count of bases not matched to a gene: 5. The CDR3 spans 13 residues. The CDR3 protein is CASSRPGGYEQYF. As DNA, the CDR3 is TGTGCCAGCAGCCGCCCGGGAGGCTACGAGCAGTACTTC.

CDR3 nucleotide sequence: TGTGCCAGCTCACCAGGGACAGGGGCAGATACGCAGTATTTT. Its translation: CASSPGTGADTQYF. The rearrangement joins TRBV18 to TRBJ2-3; the match to TRBD1 covers 10 bases. After removal of 2 bases from V and 4 bases from J, the junction contained 0 bases not matched to a gene. This CDR3 comprises 14 residues. Germline-derived CDR1 and CDR2 are KGHSH and LQKENI.

This chain links TRBV4-3 with TRBJ1-2; 7 bases match TRBD1. The CDR3 has 15 residues. The V gene's germline CDR1 is LGHNA and CDR2 YSLEER. With V trimmed by 0 bases and J by 6 bases, 7 bases remained unmatched. The CDR3 protein is CASSQDRTGHDGYTF. DNA for the CDR3: TGCGCCAGCAGCCAAGACCGGACAGGCCATGATGGCTACACCTTC.

The chain joins TRBV6-5 to TRBJ1-5; unclear D gene. Germline-derived CDR1 and CDR2 are MNHEY and SVGAGI. The V end was cut by 11 bases, the J end by 3 bases, with 14 bases between. CDR3 size: 13 residues. CDR3 residues: CAVGPEHNQPQHF. CDR3 in DNA: TGTGCCGTTGGGCCAGAACACAATCAGCCCCAGCATTTT.

V is TRBV10-1 and J is TRBJ1-5, with 8 bases identical to TRBD1. V dropped 7 bases and J dropped 7; count of bases not matched to a gene: 6. The CDR3 contains 13 residues. Germline values: CDR1 WNHNN, CDR2 SYGVQD (reference sequence). The CDR3: CASIGQGRQPQHF. The CDR3 region has the DNA TGCGCCAGCATCGGACAGGGCAGGCAGCCCCAGCATTTT.

V usage is TRBV5-1 and J usage is TRBJ1-6, with 7 bases fitting TRBD1. Germline V gene sequence: CDR1 SGHRS, CDR2 YFSETQ. The CDR3 extends over 13 amino acids. The V and J ends lost 3 bases and 14 bases, in that order; junction bases with no gene match: 8. CDR3 nucleotides: TGCGCCAGCAGCTCAACCGGACAGGACGCCCTCCACTTT. Its protein product is CASSSTGQDALHF.

This clone was seen just once. The V gene is TRBV18, the J gene TRBJ2-3, with a tentative D call TRBD2 (6 bases). V shed 2 bases and J shed 1 base, with 13 bases lying between them. The CDR3 contains 16 residues. Germline V gene sequence: CDR1 KGHSH, CDR2 LQKENI. Here the CDR3 DNA reads TGTGCCAGCTCACCAGGTAAACCGGGAGGCACAGATACGCAGTATTTT. Protein: CASSPGKPGGTDTQYF. The full variable domain, its missing parts supplied by reference TRBV18 and TRBJ2-3, is NAGVMQNPRHLVRRRGQEARLRCSPMKGHSHVYWYRQLPEEGLKFMVYLQKENIIDESGMPKERFSAEFPKEGPSILRIQQVVRGDSAAYFCASSPGKPGGTDTQYFGPGTRLTVL.

The V and J genes are TRBV9 and TRBJ2-3; the match to TRBD2 covers 10 bases. This CDR3 has 17 residues. The germline V gene has CDR1 SGDLS and CDR2 YYNGEE. Trimming at V came to 0 bases and at J to 0 bases, leaving 4 bases not matched to a gene. The CDR3 protein is CASSVASGGTSTDTQYF. The CDR3 nucleotides read TGTGCCAGCAGCGTAGCTAGCGGGGGCACTAGCACAGATACGCAGTATTTT.

V usage is TRBV5-5 and J usage is TRBJ1-5; D not certain. The CDR3 is made up of 15 amino acids. The V end lost 4 bases, the J end lost 6 bases, and 17 bases lay between the germline ends. Germline assignment: CDR1 SGHKS and CDR2 YYEKEE (reference sequence). Here the CDR3 DNA reads TGTGCCAGCAGCCCTTCTTGGAGGGCTGGTCAGCCCCAGCATTTT. This encodes CASSPSWRAGQPQHF.

CDR3 coding DNA: TGCGCCAGCAGCCCGGAAGCGGGGGGGTATCTAGTCGACGAGCAGTACTTC. It yields the protein CASSPEAGGYLVDEQYF. This chain uses TRBV10-2 with TRBJ2-7, with 10 positions matching TRBD2. The ends lost 6 bases at V and 5 bases at J; junction bases unmatched: 16. In germline, CDR1 is WSHSY, CDR2 SAAADI. The CDR3 is 17 amino acids.

The V and J genes are TRBV4-3 and TRBJ1-6, with D maybe TRBD1 (6 bases). The V end was cut by 3 bases, the J end by 8 bases, with 20 bases between. The CDR3 extends over 17 amino acids. Germline V gene lookup returns CDR1 LGHNA and CDR2 YSLEER. In nucleotides, the CDR3 is TGCGCCAGCAGCCAGTACGGGGGGGCAGGGTATCATTCACCCCTCCACTTT. Translated, it gives CASSQYGGAGYHSPLHF.

The J gene is TRBJ2-7, the V gene TRBV30, with 10 bases that match TRBD1. Germline V gives CDR1 GTSNPN, CDR2 SVGIG (reference sequence). V dropped 4 bases and J dropped 7; count of bases not matched to a gene: 4. The CDR3 has 12 amino acids. CDR3 nucleotide sequence: TGTGCCTGGACGACAGGGGGCTGGGAGCAGTACTTC. It is translated as CAWTTGGWEQYF.

The rearrangement uses TRBV10-1 and TRBJ2-5; TRBD2 agrees at 7 bases. The CDR3 spans 16 residues. The germline V gene encodes CDR1 WNHNN and CDR2 SYGVQD (reference sequence). V shed 2 bases and J 2 bases; nucleotides not matched to a gene: 8. This chain's CDR3 is CASSEGVAGPQETQYF. CDR3 DNA sequence: TGCGCCAGCAGTGAGGGGGTAGCGGGTCCTCAAGAGACCCAGTACTTC.

The chain recombines TRBV15 with TRBJ2-1; 13 bases fit TRBD2. Per the germline V gene, CDR1 is LNHNV and CDR2 is YYDKDF (reference sequence). The CDR3 loop spans 20 amino acids. With V trimmed by 1 base and J by 0 bases, 9 bases remained unmatched. The chain's CDR3 is CATSRASGLAGVLSYNEQFF. The CDR3 DNA is TGTGCCACCAGCAGAGCCTCCGGACTAGCGGGAGTCCTCTCCTACAATGAGCAGTTCTTC.

This clone was observed a few times. The chain couples TRBV9 to TRBJ2-7, with a weak D call TRBD2 (6 bases). Germline V gene data show CDR1 as SGDLS and CDR2 as YYNGEE. The CDR3 spans 14 residues. Trimming shortened V by 4 bases and J by 2 bases, and 13 bases separated the two germline ends. CDR3 sequence: CASSTFGGPYEQYF. CDR3 nucleotide sequence: TGTGCCAGCAGCACATTCGGGGGACCCTACGAGCAGTACTTC.

The CDR3 spells CASSLRDRTTNYGYTF. CDR3 sequence (DNA): TGCGCCAGCAGCTTGCGAGACAGAACTACTAACTATGGCTACACCTTC. V is TRBV5-1 and J is TRBJ1-2; D possibly corresponds to TRBD1 (5 bases). Trimming removed 1 base from V and 0 bases from J, with 13 bases in between. CDR1 SGHRS and CDR2 YFSETQ come from the germline V gene. The CDR3 spans 16 residues.

V is TRBV6-5 and J is TRBJ2-2; the D is unclear. Trimming shortened V by 4 bases and J by 9 bases, and 9 bases separated the two germline ends. CDR3 length equals 12 residues. CDR1 is MNHEY, CDR2 SVGAGI, per germline. The CDR3 nucleotides are TGTGCCAGCAGTTTGAATGGCCGGGAGCTGTTTTTT. Translated, it gives CASSLNGRELFF.

The chain couples TRBV11-2 to TRBJ1-4, with D hard to call. The length of the CDR3 is 15 residues. With 5 bases removed from V and 1 base from J, the gap between germline ends came to 11 bases. CDR1 is SGHAT and CDR2 is FQNNGV in the germline V gene. Written as DNA, the CDR3 is TGTGCCAGCAGCCTCAGTGCAGGAACTAATGAAAAACTGTTTTTT. The encoded protein is CASSLSAGTNEKLFF.

A remark on this clone: The same CDR3 arises from other DNA sequences in this sample as well. The V call is TRBV7-2, the J call TRBJ2-1, with 7 bases that match TRBD2. The length of the CDR3 is 15 residues. The germline V gene has CDR1 SGHTA and CDR2 FQGNSA. Trimming at V came to 3 bases and at J to 4 bases, leaving 6 bases not matched to a gene. The CDR3 here is CASSLGGSRYNEQFF. CDR3 nucleotides: TGTGCCAGCAGCTTGGGCGGGAGTAGGTACAATGAGCAGTTCTTC.

This clone was detected once. The rearrangement uses TRBV19 and TRBJ2-7; D remains unclear. V was clipped by 5 bases and J by 0 bases, with 17 bases between them. Germline-derived CDR1 and CDR2 are LNHDA and SQIVND (reference sequence). This CDR3 contains 16 residues. The CDR3 nucleotides are TGTGCCAGTAGTCCCCTTTGGGCCGCCTCCTCCTACGAGCAGTACTTC. This translates into CASSPLWAASSYEQYF.

This chain links TRBV28 with TRBJ1-1; D remains ambiguous. CDR3 length: 13 amino acids. V shed 2 bases and J shed 4 bases, with 8 bases lying between them. Germline V CDR1 and CDR2: MDHEN, SYDVKM. This chain's CDR3 is CASSLGRSTEAFF. CDR3 in DNA: TGTGCCAGCAGTTTAGGGAGGAGCACTGAAGCTTTCTTT.

The chain uses TRBV4-1 and TRBJ2-2; D remains unclear. Germline lookup yields CDR1 MGHRA and CDR2 YSYEKL. CDR3 size: 14 residues. V was pared by 0 bases and J by 1 base, with 3 bases between. CDR3 DNA sequence: TGCGCCAGCAGCCAAGATCTGAACACCGGGGAGCTGTTTTTT. Amino acids: CASSQDLNTGELFF.